This TCR beta chain comes out of a study of a mutant IDH1 vaccine in newly diagnosed glioma (dated by TCRdb to the early 2020s). About the full investigation: Across visits V03 through V10, patients got a total of eight vaccinations, given in weeks 1, 3, 5, 7, 11, 15, 19 and 23. Longitudinal TCRB deep sequencing was performed for some 25 treated patients wherever samples were available for exploratory analyses. Prior to enrollment, standard therapy consisting of radiotherapy alone, temozolomide alone, or radiochemotherapy with temozolomide had been administered to patients, with the combination being received by most patients. Peripheral blood was drawn at six visits: V03 (baseline), V05, V07, V10, V12 and V13. Vaccination was initiated 4-6 weeks after radiotherapy alone, or concurrently with temozolomide cycles in the chemotherapy-containing groups. Of the 30 to 35 treated patients, around 62% were male and approximately 38% were female, and a mean age of 40.4 years was recorded. Broader findings and caveats from the paper: Pseudoprogression seemed to be unrelated to changes in the top peripheral T cell clonotypes found by TCRB sequencing. Immune responses induced by the vaccine were seen in approximately 92% of patients across multiple MHC alleles. Availability determined which PBMC samples were chosen for TCRB deep sequencing. According to the authors, sample limitations meant that analyses of patient blood samples could not be reproduced.

As regards this clone: Its cognate antigen has yet to be identified. There are no base qualities to consult, and no much larger clone falls within one base.

The time point label for this specimen denotes: week 23, last vaccination. Each vaccine dose, consisting of 300 ug of a 20-mer mutant IDH1 peptide in Montanide, was administered subcutaneously with topical imiquimod. Donors had newly diagnosed WHO grade 3 or 4 IDH1-mutant astrocytomas with loss of nuclear ATRX. The samples were drawn from NOA16, a multicentre, single-arm, open-label phase I trial in Germany that tested a mutant IDH1 peptide vaccine in humans for the first time. The DNeasy Blood and Tissue Kit was used to extract genomic DNA from EDTA blood for TCRB sequencing. Library method: the immunoSEQ multiplex PCR assay. The hsTCRB Kit was used according to the manufacturer's protocol to amplify rearranged TCR beta chain sequences. TCRB libraries were sequenced on an Illumina MiSeq. In the paper's pipeline: Demultiplexing, trimming and gene mapping were performed with the kit vendor's proprietary platform. Not all clones reach the TCRdb copy of this immuneACCESS table, which keeps in-frame sequences only. Checked studies attribute under half of the gap to unresolved V genes and leave the rest unexplained. The DNA gave D and trimming, while V, J and clone size come from that table. Present in this sample are under 13,000 clones, around 88% of which were seen just once. Roughly 5.6% of the sample is in the top ten clones.

V gives up 3 bases and J gives up 2 bases, and the segment between their germline ends measures 17 bases. From the cysteine through the phenylalanine, the CDR3 covers 16 amino acids. Here the CDR3 DNA is all that survives: 48 bases in frame from base 1. Based on the germline V gene (reference sequence), the CDR1 and CDR2 sequences are GTSNPN and SVGIG. This clonotype was sampled from a woman aged 40 to 50 with glioma. Some clones in this sample may be carry-over from other donors' samples. This chain is built from TRBV30 and TRBJ1-5; TRBD1 could be the D gene, as 5 bases match. Source: PBMCs, taken from a glioma patient whose treatment included an IDH1 peptide vaccine. The CDR3 protein is CAWRTPTGDGNQPQHF. In nucleotides, the sequence is TGTGCCTGGAGAACCCCTACGGGGGATGGCAATCAGCCCCAGCATTTT.